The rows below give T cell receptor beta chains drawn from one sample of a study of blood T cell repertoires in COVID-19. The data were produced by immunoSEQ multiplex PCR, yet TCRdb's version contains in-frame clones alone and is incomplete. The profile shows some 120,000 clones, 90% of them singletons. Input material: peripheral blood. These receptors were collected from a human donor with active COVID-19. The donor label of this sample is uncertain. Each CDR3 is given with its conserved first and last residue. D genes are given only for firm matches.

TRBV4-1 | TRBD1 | CASSLHRQGAQPQHF
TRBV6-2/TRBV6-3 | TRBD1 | CASSYRRGTGGLGTEAFF
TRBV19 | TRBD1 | CASSPQGQASGNTIYF
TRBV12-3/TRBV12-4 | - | CASSFIREETQYF
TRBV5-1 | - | CASSLSTIQETQYF
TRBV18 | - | CASSPTSQGSHQPQHF
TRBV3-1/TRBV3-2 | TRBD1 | CASSHTSGKNRDRGLGWNIQYF
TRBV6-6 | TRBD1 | CASSYRTGLSSYEQYF
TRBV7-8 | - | CASSLARISPMTTNEKLFF
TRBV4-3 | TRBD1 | CASSRDRVYEQYF